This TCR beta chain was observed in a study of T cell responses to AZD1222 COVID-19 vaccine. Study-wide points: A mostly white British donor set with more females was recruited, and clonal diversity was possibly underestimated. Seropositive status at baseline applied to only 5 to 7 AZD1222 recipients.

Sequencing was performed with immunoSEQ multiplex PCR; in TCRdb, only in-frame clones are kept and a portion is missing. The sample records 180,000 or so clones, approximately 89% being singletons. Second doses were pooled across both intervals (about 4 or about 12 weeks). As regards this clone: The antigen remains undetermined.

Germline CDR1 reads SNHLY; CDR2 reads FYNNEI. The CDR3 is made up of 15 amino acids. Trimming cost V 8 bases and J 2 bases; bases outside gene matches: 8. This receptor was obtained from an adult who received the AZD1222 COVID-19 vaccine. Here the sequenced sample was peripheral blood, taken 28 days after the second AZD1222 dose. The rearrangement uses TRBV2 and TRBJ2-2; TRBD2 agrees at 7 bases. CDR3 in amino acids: CASRGLAVNTGELFF. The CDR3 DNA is TGTGCCAGCCGAGGGCTAGCGGTAAACACCGGGGAGCTGTTTTTT.